There are a few counts of the clone carrying this T cell receptor (beta chain). Its antigen is not identified. Trimming took off 2 bases at V and 3 bases at J, with 13 bases between the two ends. Looked up from germline, CDR1 is MNHEY and CDR2 is SMNVEV (reference sequence). The CDR3 is 15 amino acids. This sample is drawn from a study of T cell responses to AZD1222 COVID-19 vaccine. TCRdb's copy holds only in-frame clones and misses some; the assay was immunoSEQ multiplex PCR. The sample has approximately 100,000 clones; just under 90% are singletons. The study's findings and limits: Clonal diversity was possibly underestimated; the donors were predominantly white British and more often female. Spike-specific TCR breadth rose after two AZD1222 doses, and depth rose as well. Close to half of spike-specific TCRs reportedly recognize unmutated variant regions.

The sequenced sample was peripheral blood, obtained on day 0 of AZD1222 vaccination. This sequence joins TRBV27 and TRBJ1-2, with D perhaps TRBD1 (5 bases). The TCR comes from an adult in good health. CDR3 protein: CASSLAVGGDYGYTF. CDR3 DNA sequence: TGTGCCAGCAGTTTAGCAGTTGGGGGAGACTATGGCTACACCTTC.